These T cell receptor beta chains were read from a single sample in a study of CD8 T cells in Susac syndrome. TCRdb ran MiXCR on the immunoSEQ multiplex PCR reads and lists one entry per CDR3 protein. The table lists fewer than 90,000 distinct CDR3 sequences, roughly 92% of them singletons, with roughly 0.47% in the top ten. Sequences were obtained from CD8+ T cells from PBMCs. These receptors originate from a human donor with Susac syndrome. Each CDR3 is given with its conserved first and last residue. Fields, in order: D gene, clone size, V gene, J gene, CDR3 protein, CDR3 DNA. A D gene is named only where the DNA matches it firmly. Where a row states a size, it is once, few, many or the class of an expanded clone; other rows omit it.

TRBD2	-	TRBV4-3	TRBJ2-7	CASSQLNNGLAGVEQYF	TGCGCCAGCAGCCAACTGAACAACGGACTAGCGGGAGTCGAGCAGTACTTC
TRBD1	-	TRBV20-1	TRBJ2-7	CSARKPGQGYEQYF	TGCAGTGCCAGGAAACCGGGACAGGGCTACGAGCAGTACTTC
TRBD2	-	TRBV28	TRBJ2-3	CASQTGGSTDTQYF	TGTGCCAGCCAAACGGGAGGAAGTACAGATACGCAGTATTTT
-	-	TRBV20-1	TRBJ2-1	CSAGGPPTEQFF	TGCAGTGCTGGGGGGCCGCCAACTGAGCAGTTCTTC
TRBD2	-	TRBV29-1	TRBJ2-6	CSASGGRGANVLTF	TGCAGCGCCTCGGGGGGGCGTGGGGCCAACGTCCTGACTTTC
TRBD1	-	TRBV9	TRBJ2-1	CASSVSGGSEQFF	TGTGCCAGCAGCGTTTCAGGGGGCAGTGAGCAGTTCTTC
-	-	TRBV27	TRBJ2-1	CASSLLASSYNEQFF	TGTGCCAGCAGTTTACTGGCGAGCTCCTACAATGAGCAGTTCTTC
TRBD1	-	TRBV4-1	TRBJ2-5	CASSYRQGSQETQYF	TGCGCCAGCAGCTACAGACAGGGGAGCCAAGAGACCCAGTACTTC
-	-	TRBV6-1	TRBJ1-2	CASTAGVIGYGYTF	TGTGCCAGCACCGCAGGGGTGATTGGCTATGGCTACACCTTC
-	-	TRBV6-1	TRBJ1-2	CASSRNDRVPNYGYTF	TGTGCCAGCAGTAGAAACGACAGAGTGCCTAACTATGGCTACACCTTC
TRBD1	-	TRBV6-5	TRBJ2-7	CASKKGGPLREQYF	TGTGCCAGCAAGAAAGGGGGCCCTCTTCGGGAGCAGTACTTC
-	-	TRBV3-1	TRBJ1-1	CASSPHGTGNTEAFF	TGTGCCAGCAGCCCCCACGGGACGGGGAACACTGAAGCTTTCTTT
-	-	TRBV19	TRBJ1-5	CASSRMKGGGQPQHF	TGTGCCAGTAGTAGAATGAAGGGAGGCGGTCAGCCCCAGCATTTT
-	-	TRBV15	TRBJ2-3	CATSRDLSGASTDTQYF	TGTGCCACCAGCAGAGATCTTTCAGGGGCTAGCACAGATACGCAGTATTTT
-	-	TRBV7-3	TRBJ1-6	CASSLRSPGSNSPLHF	TGTGCCAGCAGCTTAAGAAGTCCGGGTAGTAATTCACCCCTCCACTTT
-	-	TRBV3-1	TRBJ1-2	CASSQEGRGYGYTF	TGTGCCAGCAGCCAAGAGGGACGGGGTTATGGCTACACCTTC
-	-	TRBV24-1	TRBJ1-1	CATSNGGNTEAFF	TGTGCCACCAGTAATGGCGGGAACACTGAAGCTTTCTTT
-	once	TRBV7-7	TRBJ1-4	CASSAGGGPNEKLFF	TGTGCTAGCAGTGCGGGCGGGGGCCCTAATGAAAAACTGTTTTTT
-	-	TRBV19	TRBJ1-3	CASSPRRDSGNTIYF	TGTGCCAGTAGTCCCCGAAGGGATTCTGGAAACACCATATATTTT
TRBD2	-	TRBV7-9	TRBJ2-1	CASSLRTSASPHEQFF	TGTGCCAGCAGCTTACGGACTAGCGCGAGCCCCCATGAGCAGTTCTTC
-	-	TRBV27	TRBJ1-4	CASSQSMEGFNEKLFF	TGTGCCAGCAGTCAGTCGATGGAGGGCTTTAATGAAAAACTGTTTTTT
-	-	TRBV7-7	TRBJ2-6	CASSGHGPQSRTNVLTF	TGTGCCAGCAGCGGCCATGGGCCACAAAGTCGGACCAACGTCCTGACTTTC
TRBD2	-	TRBV14	TRBJ2-5	CASSHRGGGQETQYF	TGTGCCAGCAGCCATCGGGGGGGTGGACAAGAGACCCAGTACTTC
TRBD2	-	TRBV18	TRBJ2-1	CASSPGLGDEQFF	TGTGCCAGCTCACCGGGACTAGGAGATGAGCAGTTCTTC
TRBD2	-	TRBV12-3/TRBV12-4	TRBJ2-5	CASSLSGRRETQYF	TGTGCCAGCAGTCTTAGCGGGAGGCGAGAGACCCAGTACTTC
-	-	TRBV18	TRBJ1-1	CASSAPGSGYTEAFF	TGTGCCAGCTCAGCCCCAGGCTCAGGGTATACTGAAGCTTTCTTT
-	-	TRBV6-1	TRBJ2-3	CASSAHTDTQYF	TGTGCCAGCAGTGCGCACACAGATACGCAGTATTTT
-	-	TRBV4-2	TRBJ2-3	CADSQELPLEMADTQYF	TGTGCCGACAGCCAAGAGTTGCCCCTAGAGATGGCAGATACGCAGTATTTT
TRBD1	-	TRBV20-1	TRBJ2-3	CSAPKQGASDTQYF	TGCAGTGCTCCCAAACAGGGGGCCTCAGATACGCAGTATTTT
-	once	TRBV14	TRBJ2-3	CASSHGQVDTQYF	TGTGCCAGCAGCCACGGTCAGGTAGATACGCAGTATTTT
-	-	TRBV18	TRBJ2-7	CASSPAQGSPYEQYF	TGTGCCAGCTCACCAGCCCAGGGAAGCCCCTACGAGCAGTACTTC
-	-	TRBV20-1	TRBJ1-1	CSARSHPPGTEAFF	TGCAGTGCTAGGTCTCATCCCCCTGGGACTGAAGCTTTCTTT
-	-	TRBV20-1	TRBJ2-4	CSARSGGQAKNIQYF	TGCAGTGCTAGATCCGGAGGTCAAGCCAAAAACATTCAGTACTTC
TRBD2	-	TRBV15	TRBJ2-1	CATSSGLGGEQFF	TGTGCCACCAGCAGCGGACTAGGCGGAGAGCAGTTCTTC
-	-	TRBV6-1	TRBJ2-1	CASSPTGAGGEQFF	TGTGCCAGCAGTCCGACAGGGGCCGGGGGGGAGCAGTTCTTC
TRBD1	once	TRBV12-3/TRBV12-4	TRBJ1-5	CASSWTGPNQPQHF	TGTGCCAGCAGTTGGACAGGGCCCAATCAGCCCCAGCATTTT
-	-	TRBV6-2/TRBV6-3	TRBJ1-5	CASGPGRRQPQHF	TGTGCCAGCGGACCAGGGAGGAGGCAGCCCCAGCATTTT
-	-	TRBV13	TRBJ2-1	CASSPTTEAGYNEQFF	TGTGCCAGCAGCCCCACGACAGAGGCGGGCTACAATGAGCAGTTCTTC
-	-	TRBV7-9	TRBJ1-1	CASSSGTPAEAFF	TGTGCCAGCAGCAGCGGGACACCTGCTGAAGCTTTCTTT
TRBD2	-	TRBV30	TRBJ2-7	CAWLHPSGGAYEQYF	TGTGCCTGGCTCCACCCGTCGGGGGGGGCCTACGAGCAGTACTTC
-	-	TRBV20-1	TRBJ2-3	CSASDQFGTDTQYF	TGCAGTGCATCGGACCAGTTCGGGACAGATACGCAGTATTTT
-	-	TRBV6-6	TRBJ1-1	CASSFTNTEAFF	TGTGCCAGCAGTTTTACGAACACTGAAGCTTTCTTT
TRBD1	-	TRBV15	TRBJ2-3	CATGPGQGVGDTQYF	TGTGCCACTGGGCCCGGACAGGGGGTCGGAGATACGCAGTATTTT
-	-	TRBV2	TRBJ2-1	CASRRGGNEQFF	TGTGCCAGCAGGAGAGGGGGAAATGAGCAGTTCTTC
-	-	TRBV20-1	TRBJ1-3	CSAPDGNSGNTIYF	TGCAGTGCCCCGGACGGCAACTCTGGAAACACCATATATTTT
TRBD1	-	TRBV30	TRBJ1-2	CAWSPPPSWDRGDYGYTF	TGTGCCTGGAGTCCCCCTCCCTCCTGGGACAGGGGAGATTATGGCTACACCTTC
-	-	TRBV4-1	TRBJ1-6	CASSQGFRNNSPLHF	TGCGCCAGCAGCCAAGGGTTCAGAAATAATTCACCCCTCCACTTT
-	once	TRBV29-1	TRBJ2-5	CSVVYGWEETQYF	TGCAGCGTTGTTTATGGGTGGGAAGAGACCCAGTACTTC
-	-	TRBV4-2	TRBJ1-2	CASSQGQEERGYTF	TGTGCCAGCAGCCAAGGCCAGGAGGAGCGCGGCTACACCTTC
-	-	TRBV7-6	TRBJ1-4	CASSLAGGSNEKLFF	TGTGCCAGCAGCTTAGCGGGGGGGTCTAATGAAAAACTGTTTTTT
TRBD2	-	TRBV30	TRBJ2-1	CAWSIDLAGGNNEQFF	TGTGCCTGGAGTATTGATCTAGCGGGGGGGAACAATGAGCAGTTCTTC
TRBD1	-	TRBV19	TRBJ1-5	CASSKDRERSQPQHF	TGTGCCAGTAGCAAGGACAGGGAGAGGTCTCAGCCCCAGCATTTT
-	-	TRBV24-1	TRBJ2-1	CATSGGRGHGDEQFF	TGTGCCACCAGTGGAGGGAGGGGGCACGGGGATGAGCAGTTCTTC
-	-	TRBV6-1	TRBJ2-5	CASTRAVGQETQYF	TGTGCCAGCACACGGGCCGTGGGACAAGAGACCCAGTACTTC
-	-	TRBV6-1	TRBJ2-5	CASSEVPQLVFATQYF	TGTGCCAGCAGTGAAGTGCCCCAACTAGTTTTCGCGACCCAGTACTTC
-	-	TRBV12-3/TRBV12-4	TRBJ2-3	CASRQSTDTQYF	TGTGCCAGCAGACAGAGCACAGATACGCAGTATTTT
-	once	TRBV6-2/TRBV6-3	TRBJ1-1	CASSYLPHRALNTEAFF	TGTGCCAGCAGTTACCTTCCTCACAGGGCCCTGAACACTGAAGCTTTCTTT
TRBD2	-	TRBV5-1	TRBJ2-5	CASSSGAGGFSETQYF	TGCGCCAGCAGCTCGGGAGCGGGGGGGTTTTCGGAGACCCAGTACTTC
TRBD1	-	TRBV6-2/TRBV6-3	TRBJ2-7	CASRRTGGLYEQYF	TGTGCCAGCAGAAGGACAGGGGGCTTGTACGAGCAGTACTTC